The 32 T cell receptor beta chains reported below all come from one sample, sequenced in a study of blood T cell repertoires in COVID-19. TCRdb's table, derived via immunoSEQ multiplex PCR, lists solely in-frame clones and lacks some. There are 250,000 to 350,000 clones in the sample; roughly 88% occur only once, and more than 4% lies in the top ten. The specimen sequenced was PBMCs or T cells enriched from blood (not recorded which). These TCRs come from a woman in her 30s who had recovered from COVID-19.

This clone was seen once. V and J are TRBV27 and TRBJ1-4, with TRBD1 matching 10 bases. Unmatched junction bases numbered 8, after V lost 6 bases and J lost 7 bases. This CDR3 has 15 amino acids. Germline CDR1 reads MNHEY; CDR2 reads SMNVEV (reference sequence). The CDR3 coding sequence is TGTGCCAGCAGCTACAAGGGACAGGGGTTTGAAAAACTGTTTTTT. As protein: CASSYKGQGFEKLFF.

V and J are TRBV4-1 and TRBJ2-7; 8 nucleotides match TRBD2. The J segment lost 7 bases and the V segment lost 2 bases, leaving 19 bases of the junction unmatched. Germline CDR1 MGHRA, CDR2 YSYEKL. CDR3 length: 18 amino acids. The CDR3 nucleotides are TGCGCCAGCAGCCAAAACCCCCCTGGTAGCGGGAATTATGGGGAGCAGTACTTC. Protein: CASSQNPPGSGNYGEQYF.

This clone was seen a single time. The rearrangement uses TRBV28 and TRBJ1-1; unclear D gene. The CDR3 consists of 13 residues. Trimming stripped 4 bases from V and 7 bases from J, with 13 bases between. The germline gives CDR1 MDHEN, CDR2 SYDVKM. This chain's CDR3 is CASSSLGGSEAFF. The CDR3 bases are TGTGCCAGCAGTTCCCTGGGAGGGAGTGAAGCTTTCTTT.

The chain recombines TRBV12-5 with TRBJ2-3; tentatively, D is TRBD2 (6 bases). From germline, CDR1 is LGHNT and CDR2 FRNRAP. Trimming cost V 1 base and J 0 bases, with 8 bases left between them. The CDR3 totals 15 residues. This chain's CDR3 is CASGLGGLSTDTQYF. In DNA form, the CDR3 reads TGTGCTAGTGGTTTGGGTGGACTAAGCACAGATACGCAGTATTTT.

CDR3 in amino acids: CAWSVKPGQGAGWYNSPLHF. The DNA of the CDR3 is TGTGCCTGGAGTGTTAAACCGGGACAGGGGGCTGGCTGGTATAATTCACCCCTCCACTTT. The chain carries TRBV30 and TRBJ1-6; 12 bases align to TRBD1. With V trimmed by 0 bases and J by 4 bases, 13 bases remained unmatched. The CDR3 is made up of 20 amino acids. Per germline, CDR1 GTSNPN and CDR2 SVGIG (reference sequence).

V usage is TRBV5-6 and J usage is TRBJ1-5, with D perhaps matching TRBD1 (5 bases). The V and J ends lost 4 bases and 3 bases respectively, with 14 bases between them. This CDR3 region has 15 residues. CDR1 and CDR2 from the germline V gene are SGHDT and YYEEEE. The CDR3, as DNA: TGTGCCAGCAGCACCGATGGGGGGAACAATCAGCCCCAGCATTTT. Translation gives CASSTDGGNNQPQHF.

This clone was recorded once. This chain links TRBV30 with TRBJ2-3, with a weak D call TRBD2 (5 bases). The CDR3 has 14 amino acids. The germline V gene encodes CDR1 GTSNPN and CDR2 SVGIG (reference sequence). V was clipped by 4 bases and J by 4 bases, with 15 bases between them. CDR3 nucleotides: TGTGCCTGGACCGGACTGACGAGCGCAGATACGCAGTATTTT. Its protein product is CAWTGLTSADTQYF.

The V call is TRBV6-5, the J call TRBJ1-4, with 7 bases identical to TRBD1. The CDR3 spans 15 residues. J was trimmed by 4 bases and V by 6 bases; bases with no gene match: 8. Looked up from germline, CDR1 is MNHEY and CDR2 is SVGAGI. As DNA, the CDR3 is TGTGCCAGCAGCGTAAACAGGGGCTTTAATGAAAAACTGTTTTTT. Translation gives CASSVNRGFNEKLFF.

This clone has more than one count but fewer than ten. V gene TRBV7-9 combines with J gene TRBJ1-5, with 8 bases aligning to TRBD1. The germline V gene encodes CDR1 SEHNR and CDR2 FQNEAQ (reference sequence). The CDR3 sequence is 14 residues long. Trimming removed 1 base from V and 8 bases from J; junction bases left unmatched: 4. The DNA of the CDR3 is TGTGCCAGCAGCTTAGGGGACAGGTTAAAGCCCCAGCATTTT. This translates into CASSLGDRLKPQHF.

The CDR3, as DNA: TGTGCCAGCACCCGGGGTCCCTGGTTGGGTTCACCCCTCCACTTT. This encodes CASTRGPWLGSPLHF. J is TRBJ1-6 and V is TRBV6-5; D remains unclear. Germline loops: CDR1 MNHEY, CDR2 SVGAGI. There are 15 residues in the CDR3. V lost 7 bases and J lost 9, with 19 bases in between.

The chain uses TRBV11-1 and TRBJ2-5; TRBD1 matches at 9 bases. CDR3 size: 14 residues. Trimming took 4 bases from V and 5 from J; bases not matched to a gene: 5. CDR1 is SGHAT, CDR2 FQDESV, per germline (reference sequence). The CDR3 bases are TGTGCCAGCAGCTGGACAGGGGAGGGGGAGACCCAGTACTTC. It translates to CASSWTGEGETQYF.

The rearrangement links TRBV7-2 to TRBJ1-3; a possible D gene is TRBD1 (5 bases). The germline gives CDR1 SGHTA, CDR2 FQGNSA. Trimming removed 1 base at V and 2 bases at J, with 9 bases between. The CDR3 runs 15 residues. As DNA, the CDR3 is TGTGCCAGCAGCTTAGGCGGGGGTACTGGAAACACCATATATTTT. Its translation: CASSLGGGTGNTIYF.

This clone was detected a few times. The V gene is TRBV7-8, the J gene TRBJ1-2; 7 bases agree with TRBD1. Germline assignment: CDR1 SGHVS and CDR2 FQNEAQ. J was trimmed by 5 bases and V by 1 base; bases with no gene match: 13. There are 17 residues in the CDR3. The CDR3 bases are TGTGCCAGCAGCTTAGAGAGGGGACAGCTTACAATTTATGGCTACACCTTC. Residues: CASSLERGQLTIYGYTF. Full variable domain (remainder filled in from reference TRBV7-8 and TRBJ1-2): GAGVSQSPRYKVAKRGQDVALRCDPISGHVSLFWYQQALGQGPEFLTYFQNEAQLDKSGLPSDRFFAERPEGSVSTLKIQRTQQEDSAVYLCASSLERGQLTIYGYTFGSGTRLTVV.

The chain is built from TRBV14 and TRBJ2-7; possibly TRBD1 for D (6 bases). Germline V gene data show CDR1 as SGHDN and CDR2 as FVKESK. The CDR3 is 16 amino acids. The V end was cut by 0 bases, the J end by 0 bases, with 12 bases between. CDR3 nucleotide sequence: TGTGCCAGCAGCCAAGATCGGACAGATGGCTCCTACGAGCAGTACTTC. This sequence encodes CASSQDRTDGSYEQYF. The variable domain in full, with the rest retrieved from reference TRBV14 and TRBJ2-7, is EAGVTQFPSHSVIEKGQTVTLRCDPISGHDNLYWYRRVMGKEIKFLLHFVKESKQDESGMPNNRFLAERTGGTYSTLKVQPAELEDSGVYFCASSQDRTDGSYEQYFGPGTRLTVT.

The chain links TRBV19 to TRBJ2-3, with 8 positions matching TRBD1. V lost 4 bases and J lost 0; bases outside the gene matches: 12. The CDR3 totals 18 residues. Germline CDR1 and CDR2: LNHDA and SQIVND (reference sequence). CDR3 nucleotides: TGTGCCAGTAGTAGTAAACCCCCAGGGGGCCATAGCACAGATACGCAGTATTTT. Translating it yields CASSSKPPGGHSTDTQYF.

This clone has only one observation. The chain carries TRBV20-1 and TRBJ1-5; TRBD1 aligns across 7 bases. The V gene's germline CDR1 is DFQATT and CDR2 SNEGSKA (reference sequence). The CDR3 spans 14 residues. The V segment lost 3 bases and the J segment 3 bases; nucleotides outside the gene matches: 5. The chain's CDR3 is CSASRQGLNQPQHF. DNA for the CDR3: TGCAGTGCTAGTCGACAGGGCCTCAATCAGCCCCAGCATTTT.

The DNA of the CDR3 is TGTGCCAGCAGCCCCCCGCCTGCGGGGGGTAATTCACCCCTCCACTTT. Protein sequence: CASSPPPAGGNSPLHF. The chain carries TRBV7-9 and TRBJ1-6; possibly TRBD1 for D (5 bases). Per the germline V gene, CDR1 is SEHNR and CDR2 is FQNEAQ (reference sequence). V lost 5 bases and J 6 bases, leaving 17 bases between the germline ends. The CDR3 is made up of 16 amino acids.

This chain connects TRBV9 to TRBJ2-3; 7 bases align to TRBD2. This CDR3 has 19 residues. The junction had 15 bases not matched to a gene; V was cut back by 0 bases and J by 2 bases. The germline gives CDR1 SGDLS, CDR2 YYNGEE. The CDR3 loop reads CASSVAPWSSGRFTDTQYF. Written as DNA, the CDR3 is TGTGCCAGCAGCGTAGCGCCTTGGTCTAGCGGACGTTTCACAGATACGCAGTATTTT.

A few counts support this clone. The chain couples TRBV27 to TRBJ1-1; D remains ambiguous. Germline V gene data show CDR1 as MNHEY and CDR2 as SMNVEV (reference sequence). The CDR3 is 14 residues long. Trimming left V 3 bases short and J 4 bases short, with 12 bases between. CDR3 loop: CASSFDYGGTEAFF. CDR3 DNA: TGTGCCAGCAGTTTCGACTATGGCGGCACTGAAGCTTTCTTT.

The rearrangement joins TRBV28 to TRBJ2-3, with unresolved D. The germline gives CDR1 MDHEN, CDR2 SYDVKM. Trimming shortened V by 2 bases and J by 1 base, and 16 bases separated the two germline ends. The CDR3 extends over 17 amino acids. The CDR3 nucleotides are TGTGCCAGCAGTTTAGGTAACAGACGCACAGGCACAGATACGCAGTATTTT. This encodes CASSLGNRRTGTDTQYF.

This chain joins TRBV10-3 and TRBJ2-3; weak D call: TRBD2 (6 bases). CDR3 length equals 12 residues. CDR1 and CDR2 (germline): ENHRY, SYGVKD. V was trimmed by 8 bases and J by 2 bases, leaving 8 bases between them. Here the CDR3 DNA reads TGTGCCATCGCGGGGTACACAGATACGCAGTATTTT. Translation gives CAIAGYTDTQYF.

V and J are TRBV6-5 and TRBJ2-2; 8 bases are a match to TRBD2. This CDR3 spans 14 amino acids. The trim removed 6 bases at V and 1 base at J, leaving 1 base unmatched. CDR1 is MNHEY, CDR2 SVGAGI, per germline. CDR3 protein: CASRSGGNTGELFF. CDR3 DNA: TGTGCCAGCAGAAGCGGGGGGAACACCGGGGAGCTGTTTTTT.

The V gene is TRBV30, the J gene TRBJ2-3, with D tentatively TRBD2 (6 bases). The CDR3 totals 13 residues. Between the trimmed V and J ends, which lost 5 bases and 4 bases, there was a span of 13 bases. The germline V gene has CDR1 GTSNPN and CDR2 SVGIG (reference sequence). CDR3 sequence reads: CAWGRSSSDTQYF. In nucleotides, the CDR3 is TGTGCCTGGGGGAGGAGTTCCTCAGATACGCAGTATTTT.

CDR3: CASSSRDRGTSEQYF. DNA for the CDR3: TGTGCCAGCAGCTCGCGGGACAGGGGGACCAGCGAGCAGTACTTC. The rearrangement links TRBV5-6 to TRBJ2-7, with 11 nucleotides matching TRBD1. Germline CDR1 reads SGHDT; CDR2 reads YYEEEE. Germline trimming cut 3 bases from V and 6 bases from J; bases unmatched to any gene: 8. The CDR3 sequence is 15 residues long.

The chain is built from TRBV4-1 and TRBJ2-3; 7 bases line up with TRBD2. V was pared by 7 bases and J by 3 bases, with 7 bases of the junction left unmatched. The CDR3 covers 14 residues. Per germline, CDR1 MGHRA and CDR2 YSYEKL. For the CDR3, the DNA is TGCGCCAGCACGACCGGGACTACGACAGATACGCAGTATTTT. Amino acids: CASTTGTTTDTQYF.

This chain joins TRBV6-5 and TRBJ1-4; D not resolved. CDR1 is MNHEY, CDR2 SVGAGI, per germline. V lost 6 bases and J 7 bases, leaving 18 bases between the germline ends. CDR3 size: 15 residues. This CDR3 reads CASSSPQAGGEKLFF. The CDR3, as DNA: TGTGCCAGCAGCTCCCCTCAGGCGGGCGGTGAAAAACTGTTTTTT.

The chain joins TRBV24-1 to TRBJ1-1; 9 bases agree with TRBD1. Germline lookup yields CDR1 KGHDR and CDR2 SFDVKD. The CDR3 spans 14 residues. Trimming at V came to 7 bases and at J to 1 base, leaving 3 bases not matched to a gene. This CDR3 is CATREGQGNTEAFF. In nucleotides, the CDR3 is TGTGCCACCAGAGAGGGACAGGGGAACACTGAAGCTTTCTTT.

This clone came up a few times. The CDR3 DNA is TGTGCCAGCAGCCATGTAGGCCAGGGCCGTGGTTCACCCCTCCACTTT. It is translated as CASSHVGQGRGSPLHF. The chain is built from TRBV7-8 and TRBJ1-6; D is possibly TRBD1 (5 bases). Germline loops: CDR1 SGHVS, CDR2 FQNEAQ. This CDR3 comprises 16 residues. Between the trimmed V and J ends, which lost 5 bases and 9 bases, there was a span of 20 bases.

This sequence joins TRBV11-1 and TRBJ2-2; 9 nucleotides match TRBD1. Germline V lookup: CDR1 SGHAT, CDR2 FQDESV (reference sequence). CDR3 size: 16 residues. Trimming cost V 1 base and J 5 bases; bases outside gene matches: 5. CDR3 residues: CASSLEQGARTGELFF. The CDR3 DNA is TGTGCCAGCAGCTTAGAACAGGGGGCGAGGACCGGGGAGCTGTTTTTT.

J is TRBJ1-4 and V is TRBV5-1; TRBD1 might be the D (6 bases). The germline V gene encodes CDR1 SGHRS and CDR2 YFSETQ. V lost 4 bases, J lost 7 bases, and 26 bases lay in between. The CDR3 totals 18 residues. CDR3 bases: TGCGCCAGCAGCCTCAACCCGCCAACACAGGGCTTGTTTGAAAAACTGTTTTTT. Translation: CASSLNPPTQGLFEKLFF.

The chain has TRBV3-1 (or the pseudogene TRBV3-2) and TRBJ1-2; D is unresolved. Germline assignment: CDR1 LGHDT and CDR2 YNNKEL (reference sequence). The CDR3 is made up of 14 amino acids. Trimming took off 1 base at V and 2 bases at J, with 8 bases between the two ends. DNA for the CDR3: TGTGCCAGCAGCCAAGTGGCGGGGAACTATGGCTACACCTTC. It translates to CASSQVAGNYGYTF.

The chain is built from TRBV27 and TRBJ1-2; a weak D match, TRBD1 (5 bases). In germline, CDR1 is MNHEY, CDR2 SMNVEV (reference sequence). V gave up 7 bases and J gave up 4 bases, with 22 bases separating them. CDR3 size: 16 residues. The CDR3 sequence is CASKKTGQGVSYGYTF. Here the CDR3 DNA reads TGTGCCAGCAAAAAAACCGGGCAGGGTGTTAGCTATGGCTACACCTTC.